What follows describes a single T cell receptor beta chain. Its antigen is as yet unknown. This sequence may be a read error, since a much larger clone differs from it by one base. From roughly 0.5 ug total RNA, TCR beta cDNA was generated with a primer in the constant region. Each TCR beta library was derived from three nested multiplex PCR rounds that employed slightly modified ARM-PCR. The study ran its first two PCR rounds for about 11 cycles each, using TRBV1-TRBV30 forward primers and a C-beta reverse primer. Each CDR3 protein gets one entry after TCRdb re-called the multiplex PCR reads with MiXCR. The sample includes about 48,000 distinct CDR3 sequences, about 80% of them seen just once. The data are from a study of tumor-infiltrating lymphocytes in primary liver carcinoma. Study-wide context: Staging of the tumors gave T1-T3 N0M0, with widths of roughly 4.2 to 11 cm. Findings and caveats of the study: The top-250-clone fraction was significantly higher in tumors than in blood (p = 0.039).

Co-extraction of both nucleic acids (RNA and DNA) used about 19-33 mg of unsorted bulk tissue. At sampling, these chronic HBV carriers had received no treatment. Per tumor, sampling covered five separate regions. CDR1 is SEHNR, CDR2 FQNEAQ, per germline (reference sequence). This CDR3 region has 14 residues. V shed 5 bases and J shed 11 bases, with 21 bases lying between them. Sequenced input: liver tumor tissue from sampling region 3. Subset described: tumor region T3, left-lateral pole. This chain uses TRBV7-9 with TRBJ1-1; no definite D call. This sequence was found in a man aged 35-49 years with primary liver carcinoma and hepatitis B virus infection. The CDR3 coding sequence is TGTGCCAGCAGCGCGGCGGTCACTCCTTTACTGGCTTTCTTT. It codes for CASSAAVTPLLAFF.